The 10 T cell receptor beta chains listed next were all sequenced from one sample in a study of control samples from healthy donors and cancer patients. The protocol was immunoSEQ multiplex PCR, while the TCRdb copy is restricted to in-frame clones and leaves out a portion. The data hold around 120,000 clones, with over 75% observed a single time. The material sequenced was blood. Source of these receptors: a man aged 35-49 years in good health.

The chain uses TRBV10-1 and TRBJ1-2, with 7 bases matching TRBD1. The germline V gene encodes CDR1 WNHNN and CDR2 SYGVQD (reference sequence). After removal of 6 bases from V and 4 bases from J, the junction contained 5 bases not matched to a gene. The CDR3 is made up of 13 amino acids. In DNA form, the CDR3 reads TGCGCCAGCAGCGTGGACAGGAGCTATGGCTACACCTTC. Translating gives CASSVDRSYGYTF.

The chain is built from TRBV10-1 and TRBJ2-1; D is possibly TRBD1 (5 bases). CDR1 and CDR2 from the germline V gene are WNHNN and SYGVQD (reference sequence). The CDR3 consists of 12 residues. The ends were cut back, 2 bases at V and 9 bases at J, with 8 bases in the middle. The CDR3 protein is CASSEAGIEQFF. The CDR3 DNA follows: TGCGCCAGCAGTGAGGCAGGGATTGAGCAGTTCTTC.

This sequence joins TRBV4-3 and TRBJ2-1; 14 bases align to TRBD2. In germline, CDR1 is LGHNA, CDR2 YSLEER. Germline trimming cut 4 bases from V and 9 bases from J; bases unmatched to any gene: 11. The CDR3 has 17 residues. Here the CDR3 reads CASSPGGLAGAWGEQFF. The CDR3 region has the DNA TGCGCCAGCAGCCCCGGGGGACTAGCGGGGGCATGGGGTGAGCAGTTCTTC.

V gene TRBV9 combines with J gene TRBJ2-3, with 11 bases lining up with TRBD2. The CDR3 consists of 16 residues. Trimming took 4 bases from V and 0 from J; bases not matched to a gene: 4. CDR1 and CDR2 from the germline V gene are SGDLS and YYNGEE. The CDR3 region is CASSPRLAGSTDTQYF. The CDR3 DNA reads TGTGCCAGCAGCCCGCGACTAGCGGGGAGCACAGATACGCAGTATTTT.

This chain's CDR3 is CASSFQGGNQPQHF. The CDR3 DNA reads as TGTGCCAGCAGCTTTCAGGGCGGGAATCAGCCCCAGCATTTT. The chain is built from TRBV7-9 and TRBJ1-5; TRBD1 is a possible D gene (5 bases). The V gene lost 3 bases and the J gene lost 4 bases, with 10 bases spanning the gap. The length of the CDR3 is 14 residues. Germline V CDR1 and CDR2: SEHNR, FQNEAQ (reference sequence).

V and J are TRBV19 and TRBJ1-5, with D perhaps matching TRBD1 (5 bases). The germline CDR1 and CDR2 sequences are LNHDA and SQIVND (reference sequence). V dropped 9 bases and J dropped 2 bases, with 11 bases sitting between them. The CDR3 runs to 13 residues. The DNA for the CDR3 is TGTGCCAGCCGGGACGAAGGCAATCAGCCCCAGCATTTT. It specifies CASRDEGNQPQHF.

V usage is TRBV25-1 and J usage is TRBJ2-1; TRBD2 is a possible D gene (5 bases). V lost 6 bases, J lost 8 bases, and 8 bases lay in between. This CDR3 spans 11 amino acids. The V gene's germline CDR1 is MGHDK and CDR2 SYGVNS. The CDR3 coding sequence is TGTGCCAGCAGGCGGAGGTATGAGCAGTTCTTC. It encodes CASRRRYEQFF. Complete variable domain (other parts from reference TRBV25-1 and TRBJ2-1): EADIYQTPRYLVIGTGKKITLECSQTMGHDKMYWYQQDPGMELHLIHYSYGVNSTEKGDLSSESTVSRIRTEHFPLTLESARPSHTSQYLCASRRRYEQFFGPGTRLTVL.

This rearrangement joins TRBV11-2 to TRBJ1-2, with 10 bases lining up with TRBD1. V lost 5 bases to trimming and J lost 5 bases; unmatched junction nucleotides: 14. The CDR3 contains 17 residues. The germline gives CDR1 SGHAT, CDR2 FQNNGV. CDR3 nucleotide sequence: TGTGCCAGCAGCCGCGGGGGGACAGGGGCCGCGGGGTATGGCTACACCTTC. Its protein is CASSRGGTGAAGYGYTF. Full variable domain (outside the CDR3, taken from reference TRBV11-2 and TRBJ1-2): EAGVAQSPRYKIIEKRQSVAFWCNPISGHATLYWYQQILGQGPKLLIQFQNNGVVDDSQLPKDRFSAERLKGVDSTLKIQPAKLEDSAVYLCASSRGGTGAAGYGYTFGSGTRLTVV.

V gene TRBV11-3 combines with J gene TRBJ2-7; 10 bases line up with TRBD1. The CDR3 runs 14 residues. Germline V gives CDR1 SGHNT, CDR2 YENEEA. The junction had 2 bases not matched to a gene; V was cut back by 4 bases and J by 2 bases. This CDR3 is CASSSGTGAYEQYF. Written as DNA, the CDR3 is TGTGCCAGCAGCTCCGGGACAGGGGCCTACGAGCAGTACTTC. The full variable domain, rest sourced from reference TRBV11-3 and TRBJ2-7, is EAGVVQSPRYKIIEKKQPVAFWCNPISGHNTLYWYLQNLGQGPELLIRYENEEAVDDSQLPKDRFSAERLKGVDSTLKIQPAELGDSAVYLCASSSGTGAYEQYFGPGTRLTVT.

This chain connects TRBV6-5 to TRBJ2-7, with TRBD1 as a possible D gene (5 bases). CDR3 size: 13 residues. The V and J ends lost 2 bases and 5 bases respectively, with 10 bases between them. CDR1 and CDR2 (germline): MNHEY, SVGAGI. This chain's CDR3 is CASSYEVRDEQYF. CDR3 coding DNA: TGTGCCAGCAGTTACGAGGTCAGGGACGAGCAGTACTTC.